The next 7 T cell receptor beta chains were all read from a single sample in a study of lymphopenia after photon versus proton radiotherapy. Assay used: immunoSEQ multiplex PCR; TCRdb lists only in-frame clones, some missing. The table records tens of thousands of clones, more than 85% of them present only once. The sequences come from peripheral blood, collected from a patient treated with photon-based radiotherapy. The origin of the receptors is a man in his sixties with cholangiocarcinoma.

The genes are TRBV4-3 and TRBJ2-1; 9 positions agree with TRBD1. CDR3 length: 18 residues. The junction had 11 bases not matched to a gene; V was cut back by 0 bases and J by 5 bases. Germline V gene data show CDR1 as LGHNA and CDR2 as YSLEER. CDR3 coding DNA: TGCGCCAGCAGCCAAGATATAAAGGGACAGGGCCGGAACAATGAGCAGTTCTTC. This encodes CASSQDIKGQGRNNEQFF.

V and J are TRBV7-9 and TRBJ2-3; D ambiguous. Germline V gene sequence: CDR1 SEHNR, CDR2 FQNEAQ (reference sequence). CDR3 length: 16 residues. V lost 2 bases to trimming and J lost 5 bases, with 17 bases between them. CDR3 nucleotide sequence: TGTGCCAGCAGCTTACCCCCGTCTTCTCGTGGAGATACGCAGTATTTT. Translated, it gives CASSLPPSSRGDTQYF.

The J gene is TRBJ2-7, the V gene TRBV9, with 7 nucleotides matching TRBD1. The CDR3 loop spans 14 amino acids. Germline loops: CDR1 SGDLS, CDR2 YYNGEE. V shed 4 bases and J 1 base; nucleotides not matched to a gene: 5. CDR3 nucleotides: TGTGCCAGCAGCCAGGACAGGCGATCCTACGAGCAGTACTTC. Its protein product is CASSQDRRSYEQYF.

The chain joins TRBV5-4 to TRBJ1-1; 8 bases map to TRBD1. The CDR3 sequence is 14 residues long. Trimming at V came to 0 bases and at J to 4 bases, leaving 2 bases not matched to a gene. Germline CDR1 reads SGHNT; CDR2 reads YYREEE (reference sequence). CDR3 bases: TGTGCCAGCAGCTTGGGGACAGGGACCACTGAAGCTTTCTTT. Translated, it gives CASSLGTGTTEAFF.

J is TRBJ2-1 and V is TRBV19, with 12 positions matching TRBD2. The CDR3 totals 15 residues. Germline V CDR1 and CDR2: LNHDA, SQIVND (reference sequence). V shed 4 bases and J 9 bases; nucleotides not matched to a gene: 7. The CDR3 DNA reads as TGTGCCAGTAGTAACCTAGCGGGAGGGCCTACTGAGCAGTTCTTC. Amino acid sequence: CASSNLAGGPTEQFF.

The CDR3 region is CASSQDLAGPYGYTF. The CDR3 bases are TGCGCCAGCAGCCAAGATCTGGCAGGGCCCTATGGCTACACCTTC. The chain employs TRBV4-1 and TRBJ1-2; TRBD1 might be the D (5 bases). Germline V gene lookup returns CDR1 MGHRA and CDR2 YSYEKL. There are 15 residues in the CDR3. The V end lost 0 bases, the J end lost 4 bases, and 12 bases lay between the germline ends.

The chain links TRBV14 to TRBJ1-2, with TRBD1 matching over 8 bases. This CDR3 comprises 16 residues. Germline V lookup: CDR1 SGHDN, CDR2 FVKESK. V dropped 4 bases and J dropped 8; count of bases not matched to a gene: 15. The CDR3 bases are TGTGCCAGCAGCCTGATTTCACGGCAGGGGGCAGGAGGCTACACCTTC. Its translation: CASSLISRQGAGGYTF.